The present entry profiles one T cell receptor (beta chain) with its context. Its antigen is not identified. These data are taken from a study of shared clonotypes between healthy human individuals. Overall study findings and caveats: Some naive CD4 clonotypes, 4% to 6%, turned up in common across four donors.

The ends were cut back, 6 bases at V and 0 bases at J, with 22 bases in the middle. The CDR3 totals 18 residues. CDR1 and CDR2 (germline): SGHRS, YFSETQ. The naive CD8 subset, CD45RO-negative cells positively selected for CCR7, excluded terminally differentiated effector memory CD45RA+ cells. Clones were read by immunoSEQ multiplex PCR, and TCRdb kept only the in-frame ones, dropping some. The repertoire holds about 1.9 million clones, with just over 90% as singletons. The sequenced material came from naive CD8+ T cells from PBMCs. This receptor was identified in a man aged 18 to 30 in good health. Some clones in this sample may be carry-over from other donors' samples. The chain links TRBV5-1 to TRBJ1-3; the D is unclear. The CDR3 region is CASKPLGGRPSSGNTIYF. The CDR3 region has the DNA TGCGCCAGCAAGCCCCTGGGTGGCCGGCCTAGCTCTGGAAACACCATATATTTT.